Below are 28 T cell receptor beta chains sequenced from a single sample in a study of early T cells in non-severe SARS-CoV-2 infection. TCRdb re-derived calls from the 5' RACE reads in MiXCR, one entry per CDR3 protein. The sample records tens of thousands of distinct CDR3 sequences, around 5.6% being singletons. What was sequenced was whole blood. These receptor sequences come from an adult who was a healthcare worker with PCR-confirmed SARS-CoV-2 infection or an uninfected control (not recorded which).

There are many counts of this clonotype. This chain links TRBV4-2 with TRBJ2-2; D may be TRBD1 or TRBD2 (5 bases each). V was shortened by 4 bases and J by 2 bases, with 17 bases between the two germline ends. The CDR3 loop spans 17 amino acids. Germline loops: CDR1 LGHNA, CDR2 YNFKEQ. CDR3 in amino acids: CASSPKGTESNTGELFF. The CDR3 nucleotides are TGTGCCAGCAGCCCCAAGGGGACGGAGAGTAACACCGGGGAGCTGTTTTTT.

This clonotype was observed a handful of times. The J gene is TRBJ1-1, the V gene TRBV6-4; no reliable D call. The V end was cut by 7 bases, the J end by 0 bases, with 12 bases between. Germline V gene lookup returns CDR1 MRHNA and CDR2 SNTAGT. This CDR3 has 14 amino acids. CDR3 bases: TGTGCCAGCATTGGTCTACACCTGAACACTGAAGCTTTCTTT. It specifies CASIGLHLNTEAFF.

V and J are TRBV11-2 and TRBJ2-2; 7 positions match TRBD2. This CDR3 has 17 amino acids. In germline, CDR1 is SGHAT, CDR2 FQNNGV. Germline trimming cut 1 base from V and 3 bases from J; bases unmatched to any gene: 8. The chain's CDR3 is CASSLVYREAHTGELFF. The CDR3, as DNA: TGTGCCAGCAGCTTAGTATACCGGGAGGCACACACCGGGGAGCTGTTTTTT.

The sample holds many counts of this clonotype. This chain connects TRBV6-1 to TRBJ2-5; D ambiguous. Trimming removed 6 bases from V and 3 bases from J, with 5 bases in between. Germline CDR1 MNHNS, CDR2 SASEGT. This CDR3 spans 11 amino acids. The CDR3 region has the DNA TGTGCCAGCAGCTTTAAAGAGACCCAGTACTTC. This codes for CASSFKETQYF.

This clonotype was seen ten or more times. CDR3 in DNA: TGTGCCAGCAGTCAAAATACAGGGTCAGGCGGAAACACCATATATTTT. This sequence encodes CASSQNTGSGGNTIYF. The J gene is TRBJ1-3, the V gene TRBV27, with a tentative D call TRBD1 (6 bases). Deletions cut 5 bases from V and 4 bases from J, with 18 bases between. CDR1 is MNHEY and CDR2 is SMNVEV in the germline V gene (reference sequence). The CDR3 sequence is 16 residues long.

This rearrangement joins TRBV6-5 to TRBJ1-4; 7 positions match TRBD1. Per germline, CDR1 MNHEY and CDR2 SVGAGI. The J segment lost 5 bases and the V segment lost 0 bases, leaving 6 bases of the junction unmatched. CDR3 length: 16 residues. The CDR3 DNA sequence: TGTGCCAGCAGTTACTCGTCAGGGGGAAAGAATGAAAAACTGTTTTTT. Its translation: CASSYSSGGKNEKLFF.

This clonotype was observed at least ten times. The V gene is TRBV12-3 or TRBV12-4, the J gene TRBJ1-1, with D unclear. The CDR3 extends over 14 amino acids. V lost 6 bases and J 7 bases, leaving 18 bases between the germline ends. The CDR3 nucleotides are TGTGCCAGCAGCCCTATACGATCTTACAATGAAGCTTTCTTT. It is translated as CASSPIRSYNEAFF.

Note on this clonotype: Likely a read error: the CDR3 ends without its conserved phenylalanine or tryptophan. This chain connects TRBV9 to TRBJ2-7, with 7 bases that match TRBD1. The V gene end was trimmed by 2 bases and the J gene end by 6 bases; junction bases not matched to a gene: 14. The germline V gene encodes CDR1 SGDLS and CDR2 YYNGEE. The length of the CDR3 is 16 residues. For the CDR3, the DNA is TGTGCCAGCAGCGTCCGGGACAGAGCCTCCTTGGGCGAGCAGTACATC. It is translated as CASSVRDRASLGEQYI.

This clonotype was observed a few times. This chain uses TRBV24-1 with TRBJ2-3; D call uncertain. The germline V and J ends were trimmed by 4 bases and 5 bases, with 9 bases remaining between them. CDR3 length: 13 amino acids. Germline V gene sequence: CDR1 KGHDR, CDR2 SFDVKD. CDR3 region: CATSEDIGDTQYF. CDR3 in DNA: TGTGCCACCAGTGAAGATATAGGAGATACGCAGTATTTT.

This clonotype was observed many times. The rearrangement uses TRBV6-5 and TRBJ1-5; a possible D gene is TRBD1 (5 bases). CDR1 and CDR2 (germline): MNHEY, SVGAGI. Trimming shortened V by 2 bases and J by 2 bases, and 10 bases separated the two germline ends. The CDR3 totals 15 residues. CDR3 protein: CASSYTQGGNQPQHF. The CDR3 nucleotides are TGTGCCAGCAGTTACACCCAGGGTGGCAATCAGCCCCAGCATTTT.

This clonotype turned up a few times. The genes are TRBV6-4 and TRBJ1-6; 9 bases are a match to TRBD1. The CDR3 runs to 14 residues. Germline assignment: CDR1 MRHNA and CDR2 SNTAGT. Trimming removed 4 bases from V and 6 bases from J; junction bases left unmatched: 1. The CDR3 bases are TGTGCCAGCAGTGCGGGACAGGGTAATTCACCCCTCCACTTT. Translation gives CASSAGQGNSPLHF.

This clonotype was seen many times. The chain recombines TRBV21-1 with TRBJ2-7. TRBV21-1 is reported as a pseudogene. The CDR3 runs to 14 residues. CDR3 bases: TGTGCCAGCAGCAAAGTACCAGGATCCTACGAGCAGTACTTC. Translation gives CASSKVPGSYEQYF.

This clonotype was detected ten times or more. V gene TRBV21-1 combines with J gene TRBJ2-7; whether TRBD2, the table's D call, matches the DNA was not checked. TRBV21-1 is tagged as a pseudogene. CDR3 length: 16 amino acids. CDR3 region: CASSKESVLAGYEQYF. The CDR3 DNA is TGTGCCAGCAGCAAAGAATCTGTACTAGCGGGATACGAGCAGTACTTC.

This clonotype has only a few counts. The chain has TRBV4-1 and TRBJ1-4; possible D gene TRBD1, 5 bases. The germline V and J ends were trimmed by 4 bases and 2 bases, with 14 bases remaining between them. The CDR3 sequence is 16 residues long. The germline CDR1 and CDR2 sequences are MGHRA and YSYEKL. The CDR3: CASSPTGGETNEKLFF. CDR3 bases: TGCGCCAGCAGCCCGACTGGGGGGGAGACTAATGAAAAACTGTTTTTT.

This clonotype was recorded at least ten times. CDR3 residues: CATSDYPGTGELFF. The CDR3 region has the DNA TGTGCCACCAGTGATTACCCCGGGACGGGGGAGCTGTTTTTT. This chain uses TRBV24-1 with TRBJ2-2; either TRBD1 or TRBD2 may supply D (5 bases each). V lost 2 bases and J lost 8, with 11 bases in between. The V gene's germline CDR1 is KGHDR and CDR2 SFDVKD. The CDR3 contains 14 residues.

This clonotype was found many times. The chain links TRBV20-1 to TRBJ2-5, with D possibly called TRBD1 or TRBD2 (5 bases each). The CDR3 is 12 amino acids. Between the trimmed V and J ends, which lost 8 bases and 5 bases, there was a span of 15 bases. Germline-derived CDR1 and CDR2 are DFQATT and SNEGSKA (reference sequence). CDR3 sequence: CSPRRGAETQYF. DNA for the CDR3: TGCAGTCCTCGGAGAGGGGCCGAGACCCAGTACTTC.

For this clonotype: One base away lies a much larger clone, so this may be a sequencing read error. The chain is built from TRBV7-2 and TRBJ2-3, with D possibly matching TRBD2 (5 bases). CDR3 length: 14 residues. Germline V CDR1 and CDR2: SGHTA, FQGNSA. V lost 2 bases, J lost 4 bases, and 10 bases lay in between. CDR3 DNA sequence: TGTGCCAGCAGCTTAATGGTCGGGGCAGATACGCAGTATTTT. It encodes CASSLMVGADTQYF.

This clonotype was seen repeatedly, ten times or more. The CDR3 sequence: CASSYLSLADNTGELFF. For the CDR3, the DNA is TGTGCCAGCAGTTATCTGTCCCTAGCGGATAACACCGGGGAGCTGTTTTTT. V and J are TRBV6-2 or TRBV6-3 and TRBJ2-2, with TRBD2 matching over 7 bases. This CDR3 region has 17 residues. Looked up from germline, CDR1 is MNHEY and CDR2 is SVGEGT. V lost 3 bases, J lost 2 bases, and 9 bases stayed unmatched.

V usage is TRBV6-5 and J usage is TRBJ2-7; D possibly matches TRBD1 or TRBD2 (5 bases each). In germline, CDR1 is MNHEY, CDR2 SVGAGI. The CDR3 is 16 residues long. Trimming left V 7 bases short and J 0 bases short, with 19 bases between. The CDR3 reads CASTARGRVSSYEQYF. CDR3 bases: TGTGCCAGCACCGCGAGGGGACGGGTAAGCTCCTACGAGCAGTACTTC.

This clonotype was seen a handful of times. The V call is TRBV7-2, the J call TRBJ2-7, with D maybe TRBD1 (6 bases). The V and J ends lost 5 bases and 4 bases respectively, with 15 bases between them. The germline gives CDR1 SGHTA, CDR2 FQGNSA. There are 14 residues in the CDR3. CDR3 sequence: CASSLLGRGYEQYF. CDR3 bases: TGTGCCAGCAGCCTTCTCGGAAGGGGGTACGAGCAGTACTTC.

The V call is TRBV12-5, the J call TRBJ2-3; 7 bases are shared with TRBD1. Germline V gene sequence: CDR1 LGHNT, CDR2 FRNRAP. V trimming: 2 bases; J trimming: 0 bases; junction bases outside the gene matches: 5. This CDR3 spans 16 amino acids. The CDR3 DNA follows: TGTGCTAGTGGTTTGATGACGACAGGGAGCACAGATACGCAGTATTTT. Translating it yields CASGLMTTGSTDTQYF.

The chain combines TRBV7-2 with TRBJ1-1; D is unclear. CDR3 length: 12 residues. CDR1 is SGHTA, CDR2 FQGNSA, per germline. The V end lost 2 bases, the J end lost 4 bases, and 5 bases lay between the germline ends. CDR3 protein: CASSLWRTEAFF. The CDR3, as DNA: TGTGCCAGCAGCTTATGGCGCACTGAAGCTTTCTTT.

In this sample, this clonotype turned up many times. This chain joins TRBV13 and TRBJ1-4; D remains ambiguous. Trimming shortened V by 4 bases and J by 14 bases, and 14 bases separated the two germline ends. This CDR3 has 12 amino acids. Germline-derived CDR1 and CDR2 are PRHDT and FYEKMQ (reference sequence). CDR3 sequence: CASSSRPDNLFF. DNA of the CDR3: TGTGCCAGCAGCTCCCGCCCGGATAATCTGTTTTTT.

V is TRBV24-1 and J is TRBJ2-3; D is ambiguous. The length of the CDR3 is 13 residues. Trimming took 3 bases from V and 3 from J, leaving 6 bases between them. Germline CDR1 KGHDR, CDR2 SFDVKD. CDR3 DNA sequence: TGTGCCACCAGTGATCGCGTAACAGATACGCAGTATTTT. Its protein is CATSDRVTDTQYF.

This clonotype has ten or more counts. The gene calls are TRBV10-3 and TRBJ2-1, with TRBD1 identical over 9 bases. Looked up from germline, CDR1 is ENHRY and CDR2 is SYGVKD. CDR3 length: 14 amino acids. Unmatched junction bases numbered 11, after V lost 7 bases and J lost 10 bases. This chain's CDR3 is CAITRDREEKEQFF. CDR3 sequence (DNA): TGTGCCATCACCCGGGACAGGGAAGAGAAAGAGCAGTTCTTC.

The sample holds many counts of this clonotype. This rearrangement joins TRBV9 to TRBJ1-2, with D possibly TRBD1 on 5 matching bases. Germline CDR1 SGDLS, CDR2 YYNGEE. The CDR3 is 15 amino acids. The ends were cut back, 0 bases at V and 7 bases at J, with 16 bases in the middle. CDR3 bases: TGTGCCAGCAGCGTAGCCCCGGGAGTCGGGGGTGGCTACACCTTC. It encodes CASSVAPGVGGGYTF.

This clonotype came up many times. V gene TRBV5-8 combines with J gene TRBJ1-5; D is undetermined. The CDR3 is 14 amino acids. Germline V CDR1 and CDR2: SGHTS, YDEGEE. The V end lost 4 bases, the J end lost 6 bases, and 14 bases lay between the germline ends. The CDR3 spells CASSLYGEGQPQHF. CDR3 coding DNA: TGTGCCAGCAGCCTCTACGGGGAAGGTCAGCCCCAGCATTTT.

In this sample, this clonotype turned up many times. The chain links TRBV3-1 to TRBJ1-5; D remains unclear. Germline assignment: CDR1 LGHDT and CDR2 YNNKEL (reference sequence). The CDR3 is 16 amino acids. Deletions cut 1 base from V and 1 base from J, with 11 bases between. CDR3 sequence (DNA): TGTGCCAGCAGCCAAGGACTGAAACTGAGCAATCAGCCCCAGCATTTT. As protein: CASSQGLKLSNQPQHF.